This T cell receptor beta chain stems from a study of T cells after yellow fever vaccination. TCRdb re-called the 5' RACE reads with MiXCR, one entry per CDR3 protein. The top ten clones hold approximately 12% of a sample with tens of thousands of distinct CDR3 sequences, over 9.5% of them seen once. This clonotype was observed many times. This material consisted of PBMCs, either bulk or a sorted T-cell subset (CD4+, CD8+, memory, or dextramer-sorted; not recorded which), taken roughly 15 days after the first yellow fever vaccination. The sequence was collected from a man between 18 and 29 years old who received the YFV17D yellow fever vaccine.

CDR3 DNA: TGTGCCAGCAGCTCCGAGACAGGGGGCCAAGGGCCCCAGCATTTT. Its translation is CASSSETGGQGPQHF. The chain recombines TRBV7-2 with TRBJ1-5; 10 nucleotides line up with TRBD1. CDR1 is SGHTA, CDR2 FQGNSA, per germline. Losses at the gene ends were 4 bases for V and 9 bases for J; bases not matched to a gene: 9. This CDR3 spans 15 amino acids.